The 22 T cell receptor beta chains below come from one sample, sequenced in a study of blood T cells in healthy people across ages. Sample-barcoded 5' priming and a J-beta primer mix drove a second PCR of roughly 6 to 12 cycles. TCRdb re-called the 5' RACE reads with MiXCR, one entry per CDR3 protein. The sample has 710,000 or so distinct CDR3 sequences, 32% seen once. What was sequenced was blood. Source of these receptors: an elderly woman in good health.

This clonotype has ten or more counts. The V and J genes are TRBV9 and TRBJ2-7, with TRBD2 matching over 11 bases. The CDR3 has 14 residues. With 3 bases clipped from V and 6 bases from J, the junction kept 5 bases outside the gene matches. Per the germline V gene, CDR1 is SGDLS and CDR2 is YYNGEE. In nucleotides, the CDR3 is TGTGCCAGCAGCGCCACCGGGACTAGCGGCGAGCAGTACTTC. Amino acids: CASSATGTSGEQYF.

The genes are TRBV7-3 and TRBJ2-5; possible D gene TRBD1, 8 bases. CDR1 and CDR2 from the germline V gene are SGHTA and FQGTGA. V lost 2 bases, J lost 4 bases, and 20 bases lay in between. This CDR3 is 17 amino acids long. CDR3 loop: CASSLGRGTGGGETQYF. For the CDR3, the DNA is TGTGCCAGCAGCTTAGGGAGGGGGACAGGAGGGGGAGAGACCCAGTACTTC.

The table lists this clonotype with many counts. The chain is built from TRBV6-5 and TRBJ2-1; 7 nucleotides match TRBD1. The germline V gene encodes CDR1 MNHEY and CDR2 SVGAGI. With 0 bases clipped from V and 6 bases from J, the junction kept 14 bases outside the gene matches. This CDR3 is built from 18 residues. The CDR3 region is CASSYSRGSRGFSNEQFF. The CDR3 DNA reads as TGTGCCAGCAGTTACTCGAGGGGATCCAGGGGGTTCTCCAATGAGCAGTTCTTC.

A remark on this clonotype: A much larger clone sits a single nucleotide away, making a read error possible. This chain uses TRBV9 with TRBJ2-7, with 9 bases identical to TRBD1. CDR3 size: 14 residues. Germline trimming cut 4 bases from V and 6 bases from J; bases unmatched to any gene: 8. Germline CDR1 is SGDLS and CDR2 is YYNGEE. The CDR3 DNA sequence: TGTGCCAGCAGCCCCTGGACAGGGGAGAGCGAGCAGTACTTC. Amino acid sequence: CASSPWTGESEQYF.

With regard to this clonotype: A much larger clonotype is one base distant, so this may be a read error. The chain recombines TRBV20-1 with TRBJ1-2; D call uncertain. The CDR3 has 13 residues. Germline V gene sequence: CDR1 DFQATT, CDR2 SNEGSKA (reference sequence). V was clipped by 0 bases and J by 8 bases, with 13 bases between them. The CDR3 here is CSARDLQRAGYTF. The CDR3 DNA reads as TGCAGTGCTAGAGATCTGCAGCGTGCCGGCTACACCTTC.

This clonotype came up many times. CDR3 nucleotide sequence: TGCAGTGCTAGAGACACAGGGGGCGAATGGGGTAATCAGCAGTACTTC. Its translation is CSARDTGGEWGNQQYF. The rearrangement joins TRBV20-1 to TRBJ2-7; 9 nucleotides line up with TRBD1. From germline, CDR1 is DFQATT and CDR2 SNEGSKA (reference sequence). Losses at the gene ends were 0 bases for V and 8 bases for J; bases not matched to a gene: 14. This CDR3 has 16 residues.

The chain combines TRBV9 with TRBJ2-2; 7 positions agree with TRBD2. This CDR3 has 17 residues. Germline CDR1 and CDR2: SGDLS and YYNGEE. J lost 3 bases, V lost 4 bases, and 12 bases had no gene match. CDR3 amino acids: CASSPPLVGGDTGELFF. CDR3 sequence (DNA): TGTGCCAGCAGCCCCCCCCTCGTGGGAGGGGACACCGGGGAGCTGTTTTTT.

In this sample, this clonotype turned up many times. The CDR3 loop is CASSLRGTGYSYNEQFF. The CDR3 region has the DNA TGTGCCAGCAGCTTACGCGGGACAGGGTACTCCTACAATGAGCAGTTCTTC. The chain links TRBV7-8 to TRBJ2-1; 9 bases align to TRBD1. CDR1 and CDR2 from the germline V gene are SGHVS and FQNEAQ. The trim removed 2 bases at V and 0 bases at J, leaving 5 bases unmatched. The CDR3 totals 17 residues.

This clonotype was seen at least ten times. The CDR3 protein is CASSSLGQGDDGYTF. CDR3 bases: TGTGCCAGCAGCTCCCTAGGGCAGGGAGACGATGGCTACACCTTC. V usage is TRBV6-2 or TRBV6-3 and J usage is TRBJ1-2, with D possibly being TRBD1 (5 bases). In germline, CDR1 is MNHEY, CDR2 SVGEGT. V was pared by 6 bases and J by 6 bases, with 20 bases between. CDR3 length: 15 residues.

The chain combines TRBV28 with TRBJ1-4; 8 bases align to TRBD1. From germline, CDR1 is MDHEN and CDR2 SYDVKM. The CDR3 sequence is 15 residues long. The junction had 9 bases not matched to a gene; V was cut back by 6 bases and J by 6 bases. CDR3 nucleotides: TGTGCCAGCAGGTTCCCGGGACAGGCTTATGAAAAACTGTTTTTT. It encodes CASRFPGQAYEKLFF.

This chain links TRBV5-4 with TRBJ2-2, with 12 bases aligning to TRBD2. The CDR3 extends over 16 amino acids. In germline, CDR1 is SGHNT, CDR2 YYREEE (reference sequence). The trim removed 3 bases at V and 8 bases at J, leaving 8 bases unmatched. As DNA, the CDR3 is TGTGCCAGCAGCTCCTCTAGCGGGGGGGCGCTTGGGGAGCTGTTTTTT. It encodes CASSSSSGGALGELFF.

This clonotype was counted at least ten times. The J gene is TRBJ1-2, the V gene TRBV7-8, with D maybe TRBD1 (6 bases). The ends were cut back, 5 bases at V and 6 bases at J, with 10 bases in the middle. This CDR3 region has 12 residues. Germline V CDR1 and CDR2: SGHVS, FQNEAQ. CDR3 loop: CASSPGQHGYTF. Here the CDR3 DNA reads TGTGCCAGCAGCCCTGGACAGCATGGCTACACCTTC. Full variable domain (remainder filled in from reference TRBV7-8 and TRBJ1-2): GAGVSQSPRYKVAKRGQDVALRCDPISGHVSLFWYQQALGQGPEFLTYFQNEAQLDKSGLPSDRFFAERPEGSVSTLKIQRTQQEDSAVYLCASSPGQHGYTFGSGTRLTVV.

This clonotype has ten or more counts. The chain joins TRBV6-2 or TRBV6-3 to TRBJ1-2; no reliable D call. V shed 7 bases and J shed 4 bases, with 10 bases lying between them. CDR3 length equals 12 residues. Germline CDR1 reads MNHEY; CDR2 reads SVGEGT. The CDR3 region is CASNDGLYGYTF. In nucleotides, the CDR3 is TGTGCCAGCAACGACGGTCTCTATGGCTACACCTTC.

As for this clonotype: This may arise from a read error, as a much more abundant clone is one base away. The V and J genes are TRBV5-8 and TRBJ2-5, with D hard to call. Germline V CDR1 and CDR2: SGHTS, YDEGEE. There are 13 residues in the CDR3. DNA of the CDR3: TGTGCCGGCAGCTTAAATGCTCAAGAGACCCAGTACTTC. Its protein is CAGSLNAQETQYF.

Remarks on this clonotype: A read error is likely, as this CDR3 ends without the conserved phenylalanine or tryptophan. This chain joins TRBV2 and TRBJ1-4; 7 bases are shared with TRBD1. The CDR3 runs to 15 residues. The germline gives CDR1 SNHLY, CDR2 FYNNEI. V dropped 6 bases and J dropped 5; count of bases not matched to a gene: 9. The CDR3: CASSPMTGLNEKLFC. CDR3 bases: TGTGCCAGCAGCCCCATGACAGGGTTGAATGAAAAACTGTTTTGT.

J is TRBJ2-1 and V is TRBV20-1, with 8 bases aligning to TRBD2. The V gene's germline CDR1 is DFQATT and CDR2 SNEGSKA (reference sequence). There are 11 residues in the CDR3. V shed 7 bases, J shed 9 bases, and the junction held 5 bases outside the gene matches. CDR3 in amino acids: CSGAGEVEQFF. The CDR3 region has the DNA TGCAGTGGAGCGGGGGAGGTTGAGCAGTTCTTC.

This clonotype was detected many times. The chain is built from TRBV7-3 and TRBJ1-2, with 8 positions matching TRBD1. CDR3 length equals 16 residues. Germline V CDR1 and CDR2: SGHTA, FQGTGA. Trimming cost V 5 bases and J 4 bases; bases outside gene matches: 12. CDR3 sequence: CASSVNQGALGYGYTF. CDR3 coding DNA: TGTGCCAGCAGCGTGAACCAGGGGGCGCTTGGCTATGGCTACACCTTC.

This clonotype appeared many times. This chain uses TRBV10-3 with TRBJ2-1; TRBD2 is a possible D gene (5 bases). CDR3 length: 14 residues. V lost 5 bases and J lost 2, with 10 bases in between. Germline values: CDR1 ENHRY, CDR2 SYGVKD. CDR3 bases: TGTGCCATCAGTCGGGAAGTCACCTACAATGAGCAGTTCTTC. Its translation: CAISREVTYNEQFF.

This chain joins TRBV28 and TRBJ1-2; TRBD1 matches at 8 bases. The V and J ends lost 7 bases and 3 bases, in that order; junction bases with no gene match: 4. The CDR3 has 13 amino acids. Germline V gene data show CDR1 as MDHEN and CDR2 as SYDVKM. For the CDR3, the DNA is TGTGCCAGCATAGGGGACAGGCACTATGGCTACACCTTC. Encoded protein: CASIGDRHYGYTF.

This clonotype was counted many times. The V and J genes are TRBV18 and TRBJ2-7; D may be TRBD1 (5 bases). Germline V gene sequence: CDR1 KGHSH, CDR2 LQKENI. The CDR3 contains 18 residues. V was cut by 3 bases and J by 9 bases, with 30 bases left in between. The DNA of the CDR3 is TGTGCCAGCTCACCGTTGCCCCCCTCGACAGACACCTTATTTGGGCAGTACTTC. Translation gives CASSPLPPSTDTLFGQYF.

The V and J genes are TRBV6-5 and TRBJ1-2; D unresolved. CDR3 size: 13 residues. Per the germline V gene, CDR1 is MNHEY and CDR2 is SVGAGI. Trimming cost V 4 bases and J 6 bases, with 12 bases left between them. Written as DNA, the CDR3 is TGTGCCAGCAGTTTTCCACTAGGGAATGGCTACACCTTC. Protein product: CASSFPLGNGYTF.

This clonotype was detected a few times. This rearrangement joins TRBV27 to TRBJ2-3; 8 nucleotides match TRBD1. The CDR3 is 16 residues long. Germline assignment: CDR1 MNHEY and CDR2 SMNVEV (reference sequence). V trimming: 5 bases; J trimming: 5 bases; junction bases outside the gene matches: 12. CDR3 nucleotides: TGTGCCAGCAGTACCCCCTGGCAGGGGGCGGGAGATACGCAGTATTTT. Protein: CASSTPWQGAGDTQYF.